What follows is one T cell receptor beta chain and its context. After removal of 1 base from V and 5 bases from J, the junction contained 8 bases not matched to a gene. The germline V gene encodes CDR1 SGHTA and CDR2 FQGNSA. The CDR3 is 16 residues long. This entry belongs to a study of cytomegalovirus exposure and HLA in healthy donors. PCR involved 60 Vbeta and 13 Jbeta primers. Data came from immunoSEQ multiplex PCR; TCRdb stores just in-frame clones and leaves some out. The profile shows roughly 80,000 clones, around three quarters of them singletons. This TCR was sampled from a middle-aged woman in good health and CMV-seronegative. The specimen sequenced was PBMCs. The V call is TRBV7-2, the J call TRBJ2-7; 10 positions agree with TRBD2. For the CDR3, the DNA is TGTGCCAGCAGCTTAGAAGCGGGAGGGCCGTGGGACGAGCAGTACTTC. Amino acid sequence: CASSLEAGGPWDEQYF. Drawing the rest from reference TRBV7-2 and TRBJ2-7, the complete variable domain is GAGVSQSPSNKVTEKGKDVELRCDPISGHTALYWYRQSLGQGLEFLIYFQGNSAPDKSGLPSDRFSAERTGGSVSTLTIQRTQQEDSAVYLCASSLEAGGPWDEQYFGPGTRLTVT.